This TCR beta chain was recorded in a study of blood T cell repertoires in COVID-19. The overall study: The United States, Italy and Spain provided the acute and convalescent COVID-19 samples.

TCRdb's table, derived via immunoSEQ multiplex PCR, lists solely in-frame clones and lacks some. Of about 310,000 clones detected, around 89% appear once; the ten largest clones hold approximately 0.98%. What was sequenced was peripheral blood. The receptor was isolated from a woman aged 40 to 50 with COVID-19, enrolled during active disease.

Here the CDR3 reads CASSREGTGGYEQYF. The CDR3 coding sequence is TGTGCCAGCAGTCGCGAAGGGACAGGGGGTTACGAGCAGTACTTC. V gene TRBV7-2 combines with J gene TRBJ2-7; 11 bases line up with TRBD1. CDR3 length: 15 amino acids. From germline, CDR1 is SGHTA and CDR2 FQGNSA. The V and J ends lost 6 bases and 4 bases, in that order; junction bases with no gene match: 8. Filled out from reference TRBV7-2 and TRBJ2-7, the complete variable domain reads GAGVSQSPSNKVTEKGKDVELRCDPISGHTALYWYRQSLGQGLEFLIYFQGNSAPDKSGLPSDRFSAERTGGSVSTLTIQRTQQEDSAVYLCASSREGTGGYEQYFGPGTRLTVT.